This T cell receptor (beta chain) was captured in a study of vaccination effects on CD4 cells after COVID-19. Comments on this clone: Its matching antigen is unknown.

Antigen-specific CD4+ T cells expanded by the ViraFEST assay with viral peptide pools were then sequenced. An approximately 10-day culture period preceded the isolation of CD4+ T cells. No vaccinee had earlier SARS-CoV-2 infection, and nucleocapsid antibodies were negative. For each well, two million PBMC were cultured with 8.5 to 10 IU/ml IL-2 and around 9 ug/ml peptides. Half-medium exchanges with IL-2 medium took place on days 3 and 7. Study-level findings and limits: Late in the post-vaccination period, infection-induced and vaccine-induced clones underwent marked clonal contraction.

TCRdb keeps only in-frame clones here, not all; method: immunoSEQ multiplex PCR. Of more than 50,000 clones listed, roughly 79% were seen once; the top ten hold 2.5%. The sequence derives from a human donor who received a COVID-19 vaccine. Sequencing was performed on CD4+ T cells from PBMCs cultured with HCoV-229E spike peptides, taken before COVID-19 vaccination.

CDR3 residues: CASSPPGLRDTQYF. CDR3 bases: TGTGCCAGCAGCCCCCCTGGCTTACGGGATACGCAGTATTTT. The chain employs TRBV14 and TRBJ2-3; D not resolved. Trimming shortened V by 4 bases and J by 6 bases, and 14 bases separated the two germline ends. CDR3 size: 14 residues. Germline CDR1 and CDR2: SGHDN and FVKESK.